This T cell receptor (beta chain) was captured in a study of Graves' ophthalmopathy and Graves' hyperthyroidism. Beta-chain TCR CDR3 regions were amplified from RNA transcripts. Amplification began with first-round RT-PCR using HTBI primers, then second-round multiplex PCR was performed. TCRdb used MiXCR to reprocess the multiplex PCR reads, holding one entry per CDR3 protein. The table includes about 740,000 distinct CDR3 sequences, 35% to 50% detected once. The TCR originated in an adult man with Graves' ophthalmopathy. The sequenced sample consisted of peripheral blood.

CDR3 nucleotides: TGTGCCAGCAGCTCGCTAGCGGGGACCGGGGCGTATAAGGACCAAGAGACCCAGTACTTC. As protein: CASSSLAGTGAYKDQETQYF. The chain couples TRBV7-9 to TRBJ2-5; 9 bases are shared with TRBD2. The CDR3 has 20 residues. CDR1 and CDR2 (germline): SEHNR, FQNEAQ (reference sequence). The V and J ends lost 4 bases and 0 bases, in that order; junction bases with no gene match: 18.